These T cell receptor beta chains were read from a single sample in a study of cytomegalovirus exposure and HLA in healthy donors. Sequencing was performed with immunoSEQ multiplex PCR; in TCRdb, only in-frame clones are kept and a portion is missing. The table lists roughly 50,000 clones, roughly 93% of them singletons. Sequencing used PBMCs. These receptors were obtained from a woman aged 18-35 years in good health and CMV-seropositive. CDR3s include the opening cysteine and the closing phenylalanine or tryptophan. The D gene is left open where the match is weak. Expanded clones are given a class, and other clones once, few, many or no size at all.

NA,TRBJ1-4,TRBV28,NA,TGTGCCAGCAGTATACTAGGGCCAACTAATGAAAAACTGTTTTTT,CASSILGPTNEKLFF
NA,TRBJ1-4,TRBV6-6,TRBD1,TGTGCCAGCAGCCCCGACAGGGGCACTAATGAAAAACTGTTTTTT,CASSPDRGTNEKLFF
NA,TRBJ2-2,TRBV4-2,TRBD2,TGTGCCAGCAGCCAAGATGCCCCTAGCGGGGGGAGGGGCGGGGAGCTGTTTTTT,CASSQDAPSGGRGGELFF
NA,TRBJ1-2,TRBV5-1,NA,TGCGCCAGCAGCTTGGAACAGAACTATGGCTACACCTTC,CASSLEQNYGYTF
NA,TRBJ2-7,TRBV27,TRBD1,TGTGCCAGTCGGGACAGGACCTACGAGCAGTACTTC,CASRDRTYEQYF
NA,TRBJ2-3,TRBV7-6,TRBD2,TGTGCCAGCAGCTTAGCGCCAGCTAGCGGGGACACAGATACGCAGTATTTT,CASSLAPASGDTDTQYF
NA,TRBJ2-4,TRBV7-6,NA,TGTGCCAGCAGCTCCGGGCTGGGTAACAGGAACATTCAGTACTTC,CASSSGLGNRNIQYF
once,TRBJ2-5,TRBV19,NA,TGTGCCAGTAGTTTCAGGGGCGAGTACCAAGAGACCCAGTACTTC,CASSFRGEYQETQYF
NA,TRBJ2-2,TRBV5-4,TRBD1,TGTGCCAGCAGCCCCCCCGGGGACAGGCGAACGGGGGGGGAGCTGTTTTTT,CASSPPGDRRTGGELFF
NA,TRBJ1-6,TRBV9,TRBD1,TGTGCCAGCAGCGTAGGGGACAGGGGGAATTTACCCCTCCACTTT,CASSVGDRGNLPLHF
NA,TRBJ2-1,TRBV5-1,TRBD1,TGCGCCAGCAGCGGCGACCTGGGACAGGGAGGCAATGAGCAGTTCTTC,CASSGDLGQGGNEQFF
NA,TRBJ1-2,TRBV27,NA,TGTGCCAGCAGTCATCGGGAGGTCCCTCTCTATGGCTACACCTTC,CASSHREVPLYGYTF
NA,TRBJ1-2,TRBV5-6,NA,TGTGCCTCCTTCACGGACACCGCAAAAGCTAACTATGGCTACACCTTC,CASFTDTAKANYGYTF
once,TRBJ2-3,TRBV4-1,TRBD2,TGCGCCAGCAGCCAACTGGGACTAGCGGGGGCTTCCCTTGGCACAGATACGCAGTATTTT,CASSQLGLAGASLGTDTQYF
NA,TRBJ2-1,TRBV30,TRBD2,TGTGCCTGGAGTGAAGCGGGGTGGAATGAGCAGTTCTTC,CAWSEAGWNEQFF
NA,TRBJ1-2,TRBV7-2,NA,TGTGCCAGCAGCTTAGGAGGAACAGGGCTCCCTGGCTACACCTTC,CASSLGGTGLPGYTF
NA,TRBJ2-1,TRBV1,NA,TGCACCAGCAGCCAGACCCTAGCGGGGGGGCCTACCAATGAGCAGTTCTTC,CTSSQTLAGGPTNEQFF
NA,TRBJ1-4,TRBV9,TRBD1,TGTGCCAGCAGCCCTGGGGGGACAGGGGGCAGTAATGAAAAACTGTTTTTT,CASSPGGTGGSNEKLFF
once,TRBJ1-2,TRBV19,NA,TGTGCCAGTAGTAACAGGTTACCCGATGGCTACACCTTC,CASSNRLPDGYTF
NA,TRBJ2-7,TRBV27,NA,TGTGCCAGCAGTTTAGGAGGAGGGCCCGACGAGCAGTACTTC,CASSLGGGPDEQYF
NA,TRBJ2-7,TRBV7-2,NA,TGTGCCAGCAGCTTAGCGCAGAACTCCTACGAGCAGTACTTC,CASSLAQNSYEQYF
NA,TRBJ1-3,TRBV7-6,NA,TGTGCCAGCAGCTCGGACAGAAGCTCTGGAAACACCATATATTTT,CASSSDRSSGNTIYF
NA,TRBJ2-3,TRBV18,TRBD1,TGTGCCAGCTCACCAGGGACAGGGGGCCTGGATACGCAGTATTTT,CASSPGTGGLDTQYF
few,TRBJ1-2,TRBV7-8,NA,TGTGCCAGCAGTTATACCACGGGAGAGTATGGCTACACCTTC,CASSYTTGEYGYTF
NA,TRBJ1-1,TRBV7-2,NA,TGTGCCAGCAGCTTAACAGGGTACACTGAAGCTTTCTTT,CASSLTGYTEAFF
NA,TRBJ2-7,TRBV9,TRBD2,TGTGCCAGCAGCGTCGGGACTAGCGCGGATCGGTACGAGCAGTACTTC,CASSVGTSADRYEQYF
once,TRBJ2-1,TRBV5-1,NA,TGCGCCAGCAACCCCCTAGCTCGGGGTTTGAATGAGCAGTTCTTC,CASNPLARGLNEQFF
NA,TRBJ1-2,TRBV5-4,NA,TGTGCCAGCAGCGTAGTACAGGGCCGAGGTGGCTACACCTTC,CASSVVQGRGGYTF